The entry that follows covers one T cell receptor beta chain sequence. Original data processing: Amplification of reference gene primers was used by the study to estimate nucleated cell counts. TCRdb's copy holds only in-frame clones and misses some; the assay was immunoSEQ multiplex PCR. V, J and clone size are taken as reported in that table, and D and trimming were inferred from the DNA itself. The data contain about 170,000 clones, about 85% of them singletons. This sample was taken from a study of blood T cell repertoires in COVID-19. The overall study: Both acute and convalescent COVID-19 samples were obtained from the United States, Italy and Spain.

The CDR3 spans 13 residues. Between the trimmed V and J ends, which lost 6 bases and 2 bases, there was a span of 10 bases. The germline V gene encodes CDR1 MDHEN and CDR2 SYDVKM. The sample was peripheral blood. The clonotype comes from a woman between 70 and 85 years old with COVID-19, enrolled during active disease. The chain combines TRBV28 with TRBJ1-2; D remains ambiguous. For the CDR3, the DNA is TGTGCCAGCAGCTCCGACGGGAACTATGGCTACACCTTC. Translated, it gives CASSSDGNYGYTF.